This T cell receptor beta chain was documented in a study of a mutant IDH1 vaccine in newly diagnosed glioma. Study summary: Patients came in for eight vaccinations, in weeks 1, 3, 5, 7, 11, 15, 19 and 23. Study-level points and caveats: Detectable vaccine-induced immune responses arose in around 93% of patients.

TCRdb's copy holds only in-frame clones and misses some; the assay was immunoSEQ multiplex PCR. The table records fewer than 30,000 clones, 77% of them present only once. In germline, CDR1 is GTSNPN, CDR2 SVGIG (reference sequence). The CDR3 has 11 residues. The V and J ends lost 4 bases and 2 bases respectively, with 6 bases between them. Time point denoted: week 5, during vaccination. What each vaccine dose contained was 300 ug of mutant IDH1 20-mer peptide, accompanied by topical imiquimod. Details on this clone: The antigen remains undetermined.

The chain links TRBV30 to TRBJ2-7, with no clear D. The receptor was derived from a man aged 40-55 years with glioma. The specimen was PBMCs, collected from a glioma patient whose treatment included an IDH1 peptide vaccine. CDR3 residues: CAWIWPYEQYV. The CDR3 DNA reads as TGTGCCTGGATCTGGCCCTACGAGCAGTACGTC.